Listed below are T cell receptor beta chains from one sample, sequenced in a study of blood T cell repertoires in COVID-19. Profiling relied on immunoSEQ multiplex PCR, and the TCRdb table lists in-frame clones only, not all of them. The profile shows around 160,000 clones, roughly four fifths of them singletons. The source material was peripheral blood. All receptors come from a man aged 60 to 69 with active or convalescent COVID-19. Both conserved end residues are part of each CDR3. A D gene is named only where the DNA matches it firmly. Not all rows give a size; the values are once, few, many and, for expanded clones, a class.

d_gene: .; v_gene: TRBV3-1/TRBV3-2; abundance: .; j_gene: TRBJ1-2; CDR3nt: TGTGCCAGCAGCCACCCCTATAAAACAACCAGCGGTGGCTACACCTTC; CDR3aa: CASSHPYKTTSGGYTF
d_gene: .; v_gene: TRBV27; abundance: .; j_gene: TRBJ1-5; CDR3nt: TGTGCCAGCAGTTTGGGGCAGGGTAGCAATCAGCCCCAGCATTTT; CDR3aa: CASSLGQGSNQPQHF
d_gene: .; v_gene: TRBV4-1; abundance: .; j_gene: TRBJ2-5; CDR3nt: TGCGCCAGCAGCCGCGTACTAGGTACATATGAGACCCAGTACTTC; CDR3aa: CASSRVLGTYETQYF
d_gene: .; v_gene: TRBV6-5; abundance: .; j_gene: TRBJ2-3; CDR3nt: TGTGCCAGCTCCTTAGGGGCCAGCATCACAGATACGCAGTATTTT; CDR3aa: CASSLGASITDTQYF
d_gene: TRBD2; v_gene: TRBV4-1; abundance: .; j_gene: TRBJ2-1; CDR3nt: TGCGCCAGCAGCCACTCGGGACTAGCGGCTAATGAGCAGTTCTTC; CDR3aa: CASSHSGLAANEQFF
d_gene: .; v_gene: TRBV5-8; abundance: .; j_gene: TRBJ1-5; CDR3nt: TGTGCCAGCAGCTCGTCGACAGGTTCGGGGCAGCCCCAGCATTTT; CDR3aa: CASSSSTGSGQPQHF
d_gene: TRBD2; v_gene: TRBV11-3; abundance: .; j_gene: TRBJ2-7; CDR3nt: TGTGCCAGCAGCCTTAGCGGGAGTTACGAGCAGTACTTC; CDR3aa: CASSLSGSYEQYF
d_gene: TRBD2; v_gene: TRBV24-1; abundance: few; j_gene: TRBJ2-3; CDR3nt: TGTGCCACCAGTGACCGAGGGACTAGCGGGAGAGTTATCACAGATACGCAGTATTTT; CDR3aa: CATSDRGTSGRVITDTQYF
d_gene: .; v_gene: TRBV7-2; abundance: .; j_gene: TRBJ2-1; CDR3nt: TGTGCCAGCAGCTTAGGTGCCGCGGGGGAGCAGTTCTTC; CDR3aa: CASSLGAAGEQFF
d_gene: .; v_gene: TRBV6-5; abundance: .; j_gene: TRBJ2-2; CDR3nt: TGTGCCAGCAGCATACTAGCCGCCGGGGAGCTGTTTTTT; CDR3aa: CASSILAAGELFF
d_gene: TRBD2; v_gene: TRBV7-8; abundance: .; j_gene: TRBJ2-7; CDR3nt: TGTGCCAGCAGCAGTAGCGGGGACTCCTACGAGCAGTACTTC; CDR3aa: CASSSSGDSYEQYF
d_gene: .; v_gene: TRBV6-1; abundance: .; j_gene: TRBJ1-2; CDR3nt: TGTGCCAGCAGTGAAGGGGCCCGGGGCTACACCTTC; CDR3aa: CASSEGARGYTF
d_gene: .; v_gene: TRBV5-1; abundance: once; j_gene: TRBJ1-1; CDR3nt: TGCGCCAGCAGCTTGGTTCAGGACAACATGAACACTGAAGCTTTCTTT; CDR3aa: CASSLVQDNMNTEAFF
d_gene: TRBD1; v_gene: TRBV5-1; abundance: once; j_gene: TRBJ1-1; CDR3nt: TGCGCCAGCATTTCAGGGACAGGGTCCACTGAAGCTTTCTTT; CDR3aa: CASISGTGSTEAFF
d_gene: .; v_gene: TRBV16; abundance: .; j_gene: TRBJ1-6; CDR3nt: TGTGCCAGCAGCCAATCGGGGGGGAATCGCAATTCACCCCTCCACTTT; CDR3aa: CASSQSGGNRNSPLHF
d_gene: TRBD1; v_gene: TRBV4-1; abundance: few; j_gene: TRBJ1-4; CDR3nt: TGCGCCAGCACCCCGGGACAGGGAAGGGAAAAACTGTTTTTT; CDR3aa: CASTPGQGREKLFF
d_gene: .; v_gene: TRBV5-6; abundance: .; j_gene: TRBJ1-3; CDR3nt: TGTGCCAGCAGCTCCCAGGGCACCCCCTCTGGAAACACCATATATTTT; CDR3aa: CASSSQGTPSGNTIYF
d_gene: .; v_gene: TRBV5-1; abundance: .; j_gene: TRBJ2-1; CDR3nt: TGCGCCAGCAGCTCGGAGTCCCGGTTACCCAACAATGAGCAGTTCTTC; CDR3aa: CASSSESRLPNNEQFF
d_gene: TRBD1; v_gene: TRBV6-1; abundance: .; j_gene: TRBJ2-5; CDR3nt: TGTGCCAGCAGTGAAGAGGGGGACAGAAGGGAGACCCAGTACTTC; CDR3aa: CASSEEGDRRETQYF
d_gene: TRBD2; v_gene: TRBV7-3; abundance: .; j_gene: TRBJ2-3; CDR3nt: TGTGCCAGCAGCCCAGCGGGGCACAGCACAGATACGCAGTATTTT; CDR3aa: CASSPAGHSTDTQYF
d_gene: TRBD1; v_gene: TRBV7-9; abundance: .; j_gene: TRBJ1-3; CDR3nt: TGTGCCAGCAGACCGGACAGGGCTGGAAACACCATATATTTT; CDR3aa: CASRPDRAGNTIYF
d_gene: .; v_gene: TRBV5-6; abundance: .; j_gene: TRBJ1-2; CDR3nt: TGTGCCAGCAGCCCCGGACAGAACTATGGCTACACCTTC; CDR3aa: CASSPGQNYGYTF
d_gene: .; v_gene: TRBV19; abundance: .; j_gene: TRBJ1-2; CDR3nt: TGTGCCAGTAGCACTAACTATGGCTACACCTTC; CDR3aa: CASSTNYGYTF
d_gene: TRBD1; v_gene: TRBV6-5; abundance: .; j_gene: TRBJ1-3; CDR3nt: TGTGCCAGCAGCTTAACAGGGGTAGTCGGAAACACCATATATTTT; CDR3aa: CASSLTGVVGNTIYF
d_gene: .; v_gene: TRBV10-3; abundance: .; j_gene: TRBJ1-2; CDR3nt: TGTGCCATCAGTGAGCGGGGGGCTCCCTATGGCTACACCTTC; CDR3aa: CAISERGAPYGYTF
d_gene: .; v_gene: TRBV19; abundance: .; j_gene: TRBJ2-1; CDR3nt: TGTGCCAGTAGTTTCGGCAGGACTCGTCCGTGGGTCCGGTTCTTC; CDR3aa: CASSFGRTRPWVRFF
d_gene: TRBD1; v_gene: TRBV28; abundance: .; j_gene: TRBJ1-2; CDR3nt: TGTGCCAGCAGTCTCAGGGGGCAGTACTATGGCTACACCTTC; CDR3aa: CASSLRGQYYGYTF
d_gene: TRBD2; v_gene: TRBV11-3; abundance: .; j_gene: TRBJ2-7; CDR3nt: TGTGCCAGCAGCTTTAGCGGGAGGAATAACGAGCAGTACTTC; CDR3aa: CASSFSGRNNEQYF
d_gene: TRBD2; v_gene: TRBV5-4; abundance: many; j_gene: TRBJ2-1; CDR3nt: TGTGCCAGCAGCTTGGCCCTTAGGACTAGCGGGAACAATGAGCAGTTCTTC; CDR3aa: CASSLALRTSGNNEQFF